This T cell receptor (beta chain) was documented in a study of T cell responses to AZD1222 COVID-19 vaccine. CDR1 is SGDLS, CDR2 YYNGEE, per germline. The CDR3 sequence is 14 residues long. The germline V and J ends were trimmed by 4 bases and 5 bases, with 15 bases remaining between them. Of note for this clone: The antigen remains undetermined.

The study, taken as a whole, reports: The repertoires were collected only after the peak T cell response. Most donors were white British and more were female, and clonal diversity was possibly underestimated. Targets within unmutated variant regions were reportedly found for nearly half of spike-specific TCRs.

Only in-frame clones appear in the TCRdb table, and some are missing; sequencing was by immunoSEQ multiplex PCR. The profile shows around 110,000 clones, roughly 87% of them singletons. The sample in question was peripheral blood, obtained on day 0 of AZD1222 vaccination. The sequence came from an adult in good health. The rearrangement uses TRBV9 and TRBJ2-5; tentatively, D is TRBD1 or TRBD2 (7 bases each). The CDR3 loop is CASSSQGGSETQYF. CDR3 coding DNA: TGTGCCAGCAGCTCCCAGGGGGGGTCTGAGACCCAGTACTTC.